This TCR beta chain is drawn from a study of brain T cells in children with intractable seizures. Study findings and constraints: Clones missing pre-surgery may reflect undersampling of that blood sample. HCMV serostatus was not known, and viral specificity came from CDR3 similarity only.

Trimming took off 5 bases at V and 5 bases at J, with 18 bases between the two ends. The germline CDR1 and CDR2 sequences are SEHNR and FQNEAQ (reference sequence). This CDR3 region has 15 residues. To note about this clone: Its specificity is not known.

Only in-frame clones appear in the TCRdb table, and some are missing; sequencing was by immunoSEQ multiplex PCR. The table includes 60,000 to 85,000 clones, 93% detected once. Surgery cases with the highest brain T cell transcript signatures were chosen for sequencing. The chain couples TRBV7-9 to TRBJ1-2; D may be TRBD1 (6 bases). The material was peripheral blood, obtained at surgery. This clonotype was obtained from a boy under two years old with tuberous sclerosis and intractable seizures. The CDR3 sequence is CASSPGQSWWYGYTF. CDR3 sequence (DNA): TGTGCCAGCAGCCCTGGACAGTCCTGGTGGTATGGCTACACCTTC.